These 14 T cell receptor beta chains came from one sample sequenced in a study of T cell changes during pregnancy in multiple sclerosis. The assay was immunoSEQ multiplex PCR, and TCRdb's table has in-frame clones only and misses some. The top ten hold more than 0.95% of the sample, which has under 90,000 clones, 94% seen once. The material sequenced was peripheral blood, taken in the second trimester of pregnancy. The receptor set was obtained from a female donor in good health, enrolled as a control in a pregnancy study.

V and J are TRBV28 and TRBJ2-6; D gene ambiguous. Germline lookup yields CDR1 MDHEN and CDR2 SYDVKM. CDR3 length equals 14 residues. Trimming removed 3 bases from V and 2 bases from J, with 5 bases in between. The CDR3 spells CASSFFAGANVLTF. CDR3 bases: TGTGCCAGCAGTTTCTTCGCTGGGGCCAACGTCCTGACTTTC.

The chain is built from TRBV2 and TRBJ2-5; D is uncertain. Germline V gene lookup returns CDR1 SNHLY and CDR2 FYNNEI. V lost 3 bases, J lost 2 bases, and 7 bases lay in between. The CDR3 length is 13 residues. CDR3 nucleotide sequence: TGTGCCAGCAGTGACGTGGAGCAAGAGACCCAGTACTTC. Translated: CASSDVEQETQYF.

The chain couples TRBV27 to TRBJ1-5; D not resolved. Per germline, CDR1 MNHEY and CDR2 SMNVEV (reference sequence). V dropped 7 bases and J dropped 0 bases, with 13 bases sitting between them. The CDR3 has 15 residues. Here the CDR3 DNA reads TGTGCCAGCAAACTGAACGGGTATAGCAATCAGCCCCAGCATTTT. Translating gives CASKLNGYSNQPQHF.

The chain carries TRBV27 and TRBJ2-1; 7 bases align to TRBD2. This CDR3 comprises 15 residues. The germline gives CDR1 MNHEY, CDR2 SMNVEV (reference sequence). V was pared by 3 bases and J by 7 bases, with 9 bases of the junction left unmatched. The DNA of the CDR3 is TGTGCCAGCAGTTTTGGCGGGAGAAGAGGAAATGAGCAGTTCTTC. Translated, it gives CASSFGGRRGNEQFF.

The CDR3 is CASSERSPGQGSYEQYF. CDR3 sequence (DNA): TGTGCCAGCAGTGAACGATCCCCGGGACAGGGCTCCTACGAGCAGTACTTC. The chain links TRBV2 to TRBJ2-7; the match to TRBD1 covers 9 bases. The V gene's germline CDR1 is SNHLY and CDR2 FYNNEI. J gave up 0 bases and V 2 bases, and 8 bases lay outside the gene matches. This CDR3 comprises 17 residues.

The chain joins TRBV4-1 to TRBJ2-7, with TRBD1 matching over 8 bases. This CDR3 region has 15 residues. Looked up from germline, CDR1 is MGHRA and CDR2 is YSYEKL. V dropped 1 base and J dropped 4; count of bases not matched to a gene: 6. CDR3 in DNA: TGCGCCAGCAGCCAAGTCCCAGGGGGCGAGTACGAGCAGTACTTC. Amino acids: CASSQVPGGEYEQYF.

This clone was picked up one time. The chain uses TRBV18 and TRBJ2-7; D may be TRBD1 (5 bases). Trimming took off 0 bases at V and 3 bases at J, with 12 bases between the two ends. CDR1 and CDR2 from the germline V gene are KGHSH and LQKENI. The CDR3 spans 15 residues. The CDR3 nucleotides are TGTGCCAGCTCACCACCCAATGGGGCGGACTACGAGCAGTACTTC. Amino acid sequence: CASSPPNGADYEQYF.

The CDR3 DNA follows: TGTGCCAGCAGTGCGACACCTGGGGCCAACGTCCTGACTTTC. Amino acids: CASSATPGANVLTF. The chain employs TRBV2 and TRBJ2-6, with D uncertain. V lost 4 bases, J lost 2 bases, and 6 bases lay in between. Germline V gives CDR1 SNHLY, CDR2 FYNNEI. The CDR3 is 14 residues long.

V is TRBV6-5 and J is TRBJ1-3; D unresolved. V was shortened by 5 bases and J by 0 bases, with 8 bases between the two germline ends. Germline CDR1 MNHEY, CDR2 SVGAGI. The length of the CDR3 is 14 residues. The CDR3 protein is CASSTGDSGNTIYF. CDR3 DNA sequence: TGTGCCAGCAGTACGGGAGACTCTGGAAACACCATATATTTT.

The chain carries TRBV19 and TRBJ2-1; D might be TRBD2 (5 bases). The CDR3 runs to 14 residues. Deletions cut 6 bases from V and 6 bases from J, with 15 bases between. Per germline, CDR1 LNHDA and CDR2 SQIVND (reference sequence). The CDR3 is CASRPLGEFNEQFF. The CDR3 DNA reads TGTGCCAGTAGGCCTCTTGGGGAGTTCAATGAGCAGTTCTTC. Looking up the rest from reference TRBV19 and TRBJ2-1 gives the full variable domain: DGGITQSPKYLFRKEGQNVTLSCEQNLNHDAMYWYRQDPGQGLRLIYYSQIVNDFQKGDIAEGYSVSREKKESFPLTVTSAQKNPTAFYLCASRPLGEFNEQFFGPGTRLTVL.

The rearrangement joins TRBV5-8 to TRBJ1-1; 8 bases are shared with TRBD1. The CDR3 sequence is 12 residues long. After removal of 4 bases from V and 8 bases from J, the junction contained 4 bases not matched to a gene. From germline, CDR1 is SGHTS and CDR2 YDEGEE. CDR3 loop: CASSRTGTEAFF. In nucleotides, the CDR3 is TGTGCCAGCAGCCGGACAGGGACAGAAGCTTTCTTT. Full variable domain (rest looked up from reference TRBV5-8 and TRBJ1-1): EAGVTQSPTHLIKTRGQQATLRCSPISGHTSVYWYQQALGLGLQFLLWYDEGEERNRGNFPPRFSGRQFPNYSSELNVNALELEDSALYLCASSRTGTEAFFGQGTRLTVV.

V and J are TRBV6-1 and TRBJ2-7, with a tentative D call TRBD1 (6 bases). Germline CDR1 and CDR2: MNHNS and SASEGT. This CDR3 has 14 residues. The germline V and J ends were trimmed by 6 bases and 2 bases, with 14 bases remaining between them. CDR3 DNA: TGTGCCAGCAGGCGCAGGGGACCCCCCTACGAGCAGTACTTC. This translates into CASRRRGPPYEQYF.

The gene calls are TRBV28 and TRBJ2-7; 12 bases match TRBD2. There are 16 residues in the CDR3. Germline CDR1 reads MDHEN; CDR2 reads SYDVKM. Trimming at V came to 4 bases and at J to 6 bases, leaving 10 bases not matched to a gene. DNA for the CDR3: TGTGCCAGCAGTTACCCGACGGGACTAGCGGGTAGCGAGCAGTACTTC. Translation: CASSYPTGLAGSEQYF. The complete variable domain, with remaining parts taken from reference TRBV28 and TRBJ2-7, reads DVKVTQSSRYLVKRTGEKVFLECVQDMDHENMFWYRQDPGLGLRLIYFSYDVKMKEKGDIPEGYSVSREKKERFSLILESASTNQTSMYLCASSYPTGLAGSEQYFGPGTRLTVT.

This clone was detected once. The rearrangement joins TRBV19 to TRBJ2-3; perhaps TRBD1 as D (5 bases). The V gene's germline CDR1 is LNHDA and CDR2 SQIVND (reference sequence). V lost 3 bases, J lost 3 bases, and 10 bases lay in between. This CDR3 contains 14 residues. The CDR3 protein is CASSITQGTDTQYF. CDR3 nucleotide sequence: TGTGCCAGTAGTATCACCCAGGGTACAGATACGCAGTATTTT.